The source of this TCR beta chain is a study of human T cells and chemical hapten exposure. Time point defined: pre-sensitization, week 0. Sample treatment: therapeutic diphenylcyclopropenone sensitization with weekly scalp DPC. Blood sampling preceded each patch test application. Alopecia patients between 18 and 70 years old and suitable for DPC were used as donors. TCRdb reanalysed the RACE reads using MiXCR and keeps one entry per CDR3 protein. The sample carries roughly 100,000 distinct CDR3 sequences, roughly a tenth recorded once. This CDR3 is built from 16 residues. Germline V lookup: CDR1 SGHRS, CDR2 YFSETQ. V trimming: 4 bases; J trimming: 2 bases; junction bases outside the gene matches: 12. Overall study findings and caveats: Counts of expanded TCRs at PT1 were positively correlated with patch test score. Expanded TCRs made up significantly more big CDR3 similarity clusters than controls did.

This clonotype was recorded many times. Its specificity is not known. The input for sequencing was whole blood, taken in connection with sensitization to the hapten diphenylcyclopropenone (DPC). This TCR came from a woman aged 55 to 70 with alopecia areata. Some clones in this sample may be carry-over from other donors' samples. J is TRBJ2-7 and V is TRBV5-1, with 7 bases fitting TRBD1. The chain's CDR3 is CASSNPSGTATYEQYF. The CDR3 DNA reads TGCGCCAGCAGCAATCCCTCCGGGACAGCGACCTACGAGCAGTACTTC.